This T cell receptor beta chain was obtained from a study of OX40 agonist ivuxolimab in advanced cancers. Overall study: Three patients, one with hepatocellular carcinoma and two with cutaneous melanoma, achieved partial responses.

CDR1 SGHNT and CDR2 YENEEA come from the germline V gene. The CDR3 has 15 residues. Trimming removed 1 base at V and 4 bases at J, with 11 bases between. Data came from immunoSEQ multiplex PCR; TCRdb stores just in-frame clones and leaves some out. The sample holds about 110,000 clones; around 93% are singletons and the top ten take approximately 0.63%. This clonotype was sampled from an adult with an advanced solid tumor such as melanoma, head and neck, liver or kidney cancer. The specimen was CD4+ or CD8+ T cells sorted from blood, collected in a trial of the OX40 agonist ivuxolimab. The rearrangement joins TRBV11-3 to TRBJ2-1; weak D call: TRBD1 (6 bases). The chain's CDR3 is CASSLGRQVYNEQFF. The CDR3 DNA follows: TGTGCCAGCAGCTTAGGTCGACAGGTTTACAATGAGCAGTTCTTC.